Each of the 9 T cell receptor beta chains below was sequenced from the same sample in a study of blood T cell repertoires in COVID-19. The repertoire was sequenced with immunoSEQ multiplex PCR; TCRdb's copy has only in-frame clones and lacks some. The table lists a few hundred thousand clones, 75% to 90% of them singletons. The sample was peripheral blood. The receptors were sampled from a woman aged 70-85 years with acute or convalescent COVID-19.

This rearrangement joins TRBV3-1 (or the pseudogene TRBV3-2) to TRBJ1-1, with TRBD1 matching 11 bases. CDR1 is LGHDT and CDR2 is YNNKEL in the germline V gene (reference sequence). CDR3 size: 17 residues. V shed 4 bases, J shed 5 bases, and the junction held 12 bases outside the gene matches. The DNA for the CDR3 is TGTGCCAGCAGCCTACTGGGGACAGGGGGAATCGGGACTGAAGCTTTCTTT. This translates into CASSLLGTGGIGTEAFF.

The rearrangement links TRBV2 to TRBJ2-2, with D tentatively TRBD1 (6 bases). The CDR3 runs to 13 residues. Germline-derived CDR1 and CDR2 are SNHLY and FYNNEI. V lost 6 bases and J lost 5, with 10 bases in between. This chain's CDR3 is CASRWGPTGELFF. In DNA, the CDR3 is TGTGCCAGCAGGTGGGGGCCTACCGGGGAGCTGTTTTTT.

V and J are TRBV24-1 and TRBJ1-2; D might be TRBD1 (6 bases). The germline gives CDR1 KGHDR, CDR2 SFDVKD. V was cut by 3 bases and J by 7 bases, with 8 bases left in between. The CDR3 runs to 12 residues. As DNA, the CDR3 is TGTGCCACCAGTGATAACAGGGCTGGCTACACCTTC. Its translation: CATSDNRAGYTF.

V gene TRBV6-5 combines with J gene TRBJ2-7; 11 bases agree with TRBD1. This CDR3 has 15 amino acids. From germline, CDR1 is MNHEY and CDR2 SVGAGI. V gave up 2 bases and J gave up 3 bases; unmatched junction bases: 3. The CDR3 protein is CASSYRTGGHYEQYF. DNA of the CDR3: TGTGCCAGCAGTTACAGGACAGGGGGCCACTACGAGCAGTACTTC.

The chain is built from TRBV19 and TRBJ2-7; maybe TRBD1 (6 bases). V was cut by 1 base and J by 7 bases, with 17 bases left in between. Per the germline V gene, CDR1 is LNHDA and CDR2 is SQIVND (reference sequence). The CDR3 contains 15 residues. CDR3 sequence (DNA): TGTGCCAGTAGTATAGGGGCCCGGACAGACGGGGAGCAGTACTTC. Translating gives CASSIGARTDGEQYF.

V and J are TRBV2 and TRBJ1-1, with D possibly TRBD1 on 6 matching bases. CDR3 length: 12 residues. Germline-derived CDR1 and CDR2 are SNHLY and FYNNEI. Trimming stripped 9 bases from V and 1 base from J, with 9 bases between. The CDR3 here is CARGAANTEAFF. In DNA form, the CDR3 reads TGTGCCAGGGGGGCGGCGAACACTGAAGCTTTCTTT.

This chain connects TRBV14 to TRBJ1-2; D remains unclear. Germline CDR1 SGHDN, CDR2 FVKESK. This CDR3 spans 15 amino acids. V was cut by 5 bases and J by 3 bases, with 16 bases left in between. CDR3 in DNA: TGTGCCAGCAGCGAGCTCGGGAGCCACTACTATGGCTACACCTTC. Protein: CASSELGSHYYGYTF.

The chain employs TRBV12-3 or TRBV12-4 and TRBJ1-2, with D hard to call. V was trimmed by 1 base and J by 5 bases, leaving 8 bases between them. The CDR3 totals 13 residues. CDR3 protein: CASSLGPLYGYTF. CDR3 coding DNA: TGTGCCAGCAGTTTAGGGCCGTTATATGGCTACACCTTC.

The chain employs TRBV6-5 and TRBJ2-7, with a weak D call TRBD1 (6 bases). Germline CDR1 reads MNHEY; CDR2 reads SVGAGI. The CDR3 is made up of 15 amino acids. The germline V and J ends were trimmed by 8 bases and 0 bases, with 17 bases remaining between them. DNA for the CDR3: TGTGCCAGCGCCACCGGTGGACAGTCCTCCTACGAGCAGTACTTC. Translation gives CASATGGQSSYEQYF.